Shown below are 22 T cell receptor beta chains from a single sample sequenced in a study of T cells after posttransplantation cyclophosphamide. Control samples came 1 year after myeloablative marrow transplants with methotrexate plus calcineurin inhibitor. The method was immunoSEQ multiplex PCR; TCRdb's version includes in-frame clones alone and lacks a portion of them. In the table there are 21,000 or so clones, 80% to 90% of which are singletons. This specimen consisted of PBMCs, obtained 362 days after allogeneic stem cell transplant with calcineurin inhibitor and methotrexate. The receptors derive from a female patient between 25 and 45 years old who received an allogeneic stem cell transplant from an unrelated donor, was CMV-positive, and had acute and chronic GVHD. Some of these T cells may belong to the graft donor.

The gene calls are TRBV18 and TRBJ1-4; no firm D call. From germline, CDR1 is KGHSH and CDR2 LQKENI. Deletions cut 4 bases from V and 8 bases from J, with 14 bases between. This CDR3 has 14 residues. The CDR3 reads CASSQEGSSEKLFF. The CDR3, as DNA: TGTGCCAGCTCACAGGAAGGGAGCAGCGAAAAACTGTTTTTT.

The rearrangement uses TRBV11-2 and TRBJ2-1, with 10 bases matching TRBD1. The CDR3 is made up of 17 amino acids. The V gene's germline CDR1 is SGHAT and CDR2 FQNNGV. V shed 1 base, J shed 6 bases, and the junction held 9 bases outside the gene matches. Here the CDR3 reads CASSLVRVRTGGNEQFF. Here the CDR3 DNA reads TGTGCCAGCAGCTTAGTTAGGGTCCGGACAGGGGGCAATGAGCAGTTCTTC.

The chain combines TRBV7-9 with TRBJ2-3, with TRBD1 as a possible D gene (8 bases). This CDR3 is built from 16 residues. The germline V gene encodes CDR1 SEHNR and CDR2 FQNEAQ (reference sequence). Deletions cut 5 bases from V and 2 bases from J, with 17 bases between. For the CDR3, the DNA is TGTGCCAGCAGCCCAGCGGGACAGGCGATCACAGATACGCAGTATTTT. Its translation is CASSPAGQAITDTQYF.

The chain employs TRBV7-3 and TRBJ2-3; D not certain. The CDR3 is 14 amino acids. Deletions cut 5 bases from V and 2 bases from J, with 11 bases between. The germline CDR1 and CDR2 sequences are SGHTA and FQGTGA. CDR3 DNA: TGTGCCAGCAGCCCTACCTCGTCCACAGATACGCAGTATTTT. Protein product: CASSPTSSTDTQYF. Full variable domain (rest looked up from reference TRBV7-3 and TRBJ2-3): GAGVSQTPSNKVTEKGKYVELRCDPISGHTALYWYRQSLGQGPEFLIYFQGTGAADDSGLPNDRFFAVRPEGSVSTLKIQRTERGDSAVYLCASSPTSSTDTQYFGPGTRLTVL.

The chain recombines TRBV27 with TRBJ2-7; 9 positions match TRBD2. Germline lookup yields CDR1 MNHEY and CDR2 SMNVEV (reference sequence). V lost 4 bases to trimming and J lost 4 bases; unmatched junction nucleotides: 8. The CDR3 is 15 residues long. Here the CDR3 reads CASSSTGGGAYEQYF. The DNA of the CDR3 is TGTGCCAGCAGTTCTACAGGCGGGGGGGCATACGAGCAGTACTTC.

The chain employs TRBV30 and TRBJ1-3; D gene unclear. The germline V gene has CDR1 GTSNPN and CDR2 SVGIG (reference sequence). V was trimmed by 5 bases and J by 7 bases, leaving 12 bases between them. This CDR3 comprises 12 residues. DNA of the CDR3: TGTGCCTGGTGCCTTTCAGGCAACACCATATATTTT. It yields the protein CAWCLSGNTIYF.

This clone was detected once. The V call is TRBV11-1, the J call TRBJ1-1; no reliable D call. Looked up from germline, CDR1 is SGHAT and CDR2 is FQDESV (reference sequence). Trimming took 4 bases from V and 6 from J, leaving 9 bases between them. This CDR3 has 12 residues. Written as DNA, the CDR3 is TGTGCCAGCAGCTCCCTGGGCTCTGAAGCTTTCTTT. Amino acids: CASSSLGSEAFF.

This clone has just a few counts. The chain links TRBV6-5 to TRBJ1-1, with D possibly matching TRBD1 (5 bases). Germline-derived CDR1 and CDR2 are MNHEY and SVGAGI. This CDR3 has 14 amino acids. Trimming cost V 6 bases and J 3 bases, with 14 bases left between them. The CDR3 DNA reads TGTGCCAGCAGGGGGGAGGAGACTTACACTGAAGCTTTCTTT. This encodes CASRGEETYTEAFF.

CDR3 protein: CSVARDEQFF. In DNA, the CDR3 is TGCAGCGTTGCCAGGGATGAGCAGTTCTTC. V and J are TRBV29-1 and TRBJ2-1; weak D call: TRBD1 (5 bases). The CDR3 is 10 residues long. The V gene's germline CDR1 is SQVTM and CDR2 ANQGSEA. V lost 4 bases and J lost 8, with 6 bases in between.

This sequence joins TRBV5-1 and TRBJ1-4; TRBD1 aligns across 10 bases. Germline values: CDR1 SGHRS, CDR2 YFSETQ. The ends lost 0 bases at V and 5 bases at J; junction bases unmatched: 1. The CDR3 totals 15 residues. The CDR3 loop reads CASSLEGQGNEKLFF. The CDR3 DNA reads as TGCGCCAGCAGCTTGGAGGGACAGGGGAATGAAAAACTGTTTTTT. The entire variable domain, with the rest obtained from reference TRBV5-1 and TRBJ1-4, is as follows: KAGVTQTPRYLIKTRGQQVTLSCSPISGHRSVSWYQQTPGQGLQFLFEYFSETQRNKGNFPGRFSGRQFSNSRSEMNVSTLELGDSALYLCASSLEGQGNEKLFFGSGTQLSVL.

This rearrangement joins TRBV5-1 to TRBJ2-1; TRBD2 agrees at 10 bases. The J segment lost 8 bases and the V segment lost 2 bases, leaving 7 bases of the junction unmatched. The CDR3 contains 15 residues. The V gene's germline CDR1 is SGHRS and CDR2 YFSETQ. CDR3 loop: CASSFGLAGVDEQFF. The CDR3 bases are TGCGCCAGCAGCTTTGGGCTAGCGGGAGTCGATGAGCAGTTCTTC.

The chain joins TRBV29-1 to TRBJ2-2, with 10 bases matching TRBD2. This CDR3 is built from 14 residues. V was pared by 4 bases and J by 6 bases, with 5 bases of the junction left unmatched. Per the germline V gene, CDR1 is SQVTM and CDR2 is ANQGSEA. The CDR3 region has the DNA TGCAGCGTTGTTGAGCGGGGGGGCCCCGGGGAGCTGTTTTTT. This gives the protein CSVVERGGPGELFF.

The chain combines TRBV9 with TRBJ1-3, with D hard to call. V gave up 7 bases and J gave up 7 bases, with 6 bases separating them. Germline lookup yields CDR1 SGDLS and CDR2 YYNGEE. The CDR3 length is 10 residues. The CDR3 nucleotides read TGTGCCAGCGGTGGCAACACCATATATTTT. This sequence encodes CASGGNTIYF.

J is TRBJ2-1 and V is TRBV6-5; D not certain. Germline lookup yields CDR1 MNHEY and CDR2 SVGAGI. Trimming cost V 2 bases and J 7 bases, with 3 bases left between them. CDR3 length equals 11 residues. CDR3: CASSYRNEQFF. CDR3 bases: TGTGCCAGCAGTTACCGTAATGAGCAGTTCTTC.

This chain links TRBV18 with TRBJ1-1; 9 bases align to TRBD1. Germline V gene data show CDR1 as KGHSH and CDR2 as LQKENI. The CDR3 consists of 16 residues. V dropped 4 bases and J dropped 5; count of bases not matched to a gene: 11. CDR3: CASSLSRDRAGTEAFF. In nucleotides, the CDR3 is TGTGCCAGCTCACTGTCCCGGGACAGGGCAGGGACTGAAGCTTTCTTT.

This clone occurred a few times. The rearrangement uses TRBV5-1 and TRBJ1-6, with no clear D. Germline V gene sequence: CDR1 SGHRS, CDR2 YFSETQ. The CDR3 is 15 amino acids. V was cut by 2 bases and J by 0 bases, with 6 bases left in between. The CDR3 DNA reads TGCGCCAGCAGCTTAGGGAGCTCCTATAATTCACCCCTCCACTTT. It is translated as CASSLGSSYNSPLHF.

The rearrangement joins TRBV2 to TRBJ2-1, with 7 bases fitting TRBD2. J was trimmed by 9 bases and V by 10 bases; bases with no gene match: 18. CDR3 length: 15 residues. Germline loops: CDR1 SNHLY, CDR2 FYNNEI. The DNA for the CDR3 is TGTGCCACTCGGGGGTATGGAAGACGGGGGGTTGAGCAGTTCTTC. It is translated as CATRGYGRRGVEQFF.

V and J are TRBV19 and TRBJ2-3; 10 bases map to TRBD2. Germline loops: CDR1 LNHDA, CDR2 SQIVND (reference sequence). CDR3 length: 16 amino acids. V trimming: 6 bases; J trimming: 4 bases; junction bases outside the gene matches: 10. In nucleotides, the CDR3 is TGTGCCAGTAGGCTAAGTTCTAGCGGGAGCCCAGATACGCAGTATTTT. Its translation is CASRLSSSGSPDTQYF.

The chain has TRBV5-4 and TRBJ2-7; TRBD2 aligns across 12 bases. From germline, CDR1 is SGHNT and CDR2 YYREEE (reference sequence). The CDR3 sequence is 15 residues long. V dropped 4 bases and J dropped 1; count of bases not matched to a gene: 3. The CDR3 coding sequence is TGTGCCAGCAGCCCGACTAGCGGGAGTTCCTACGAGCAGTACTTC. This translates into CASSPTSGSSYEQYF. The full variable domain, in which reference TRBV5-4 and TRBJ2-7 provide the parts outside the CDR3, is ETGVTQSPTHLIKTRGQQVTLRCSSQSGHNTVSWYQQALGQGPQFIFQYYREEENGRGNFPPRFSGLQFPNYSSELNVNALELDDSALYLCASSPTSGSSYEQYFGPGTRLTVT.

The sample holds a few counts of this clone. J is TRBJ1-2 and V is TRBV6-6; D unclear. Germline V gene data show CDR1 as MNHNY and CDR2 as SVGAGI (reference sequence). The CDR3 consists of 11 residues. The V and J ends lost 5 bases and 8 bases respectively, with 9 bases between them. The CDR3: CASSTIHGYTF. The CDR3 nucleotides are TGTGCCAGCAGTACGATACACGGCTACACCTTC.

This chain connects TRBV4-1 to TRBJ2-1; a weak D match, TRBD1 (5 bases). The CDR3 spans 18 residues. V gave up 4 bases and J gave up 7 bases, with 26 bases separating them. The germline CDR1 and CDR2 sequences are MGHRA and YSYEKL. CDR3: CASSLYSGPHVQGNEQFF. The CDR3 DNA follows: TGCGCCAGCAGCCTATACTCCGGGCCCCACGTCCAGGGAAATGAGCAGTTCTTC.

A single count supports this clone. The chain links TRBV9 to TRBJ1-5; no firm D call. V lost 7 bases to trimming and J lost 6 bases, with 11 bases between them. Germline CDR1 is SGDLS and CDR2 is YYNGEE. This CDR3 comprises 12 residues. The CDR3 sequence: CASGSGSQPQHF. As DNA, the CDR3 is TGTGCCAGCGGGAGCGGGAGTCAGCCCCAGCATTTT.